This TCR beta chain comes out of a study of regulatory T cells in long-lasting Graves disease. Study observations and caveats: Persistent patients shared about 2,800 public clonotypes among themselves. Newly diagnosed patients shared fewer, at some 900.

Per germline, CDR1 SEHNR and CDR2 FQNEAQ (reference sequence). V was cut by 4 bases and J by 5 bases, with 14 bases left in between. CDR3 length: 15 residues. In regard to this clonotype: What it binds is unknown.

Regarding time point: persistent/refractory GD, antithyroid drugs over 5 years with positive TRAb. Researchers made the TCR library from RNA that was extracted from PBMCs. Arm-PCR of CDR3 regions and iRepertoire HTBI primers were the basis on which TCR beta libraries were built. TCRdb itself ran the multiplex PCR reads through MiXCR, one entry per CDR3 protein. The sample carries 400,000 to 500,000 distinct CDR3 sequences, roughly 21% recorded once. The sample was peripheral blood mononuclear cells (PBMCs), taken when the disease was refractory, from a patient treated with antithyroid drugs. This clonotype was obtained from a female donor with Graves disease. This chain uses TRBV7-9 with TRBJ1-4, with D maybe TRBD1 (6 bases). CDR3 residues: CASSSQTGKNEKLFF. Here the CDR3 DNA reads TGTGCCAGCAGCTCCCAGACAGGAAAAAATGAAAAACTGTTTTTT.